This T cell receptor beta chain was identified during a study of OX40 agonist ivuxolimab in advanced cancers. Study-wide background: Ivuxolimab doses were 0.01, 0.1, 0.3, 1.5, 3 or 10 mg/kg every 2 weeks. Partial responses, seen in three patients, involved one hepatocellular carcinoma and two cutaneous melanomas. General observations from the study: In CD8+ T cells, expanded clones were on average more numerous than in CD4+.

Autoimmune disease history or systemic immunosuppression meant exclusion. Assay: immunoSEQ multiplex PCR; the TCRdb copy retains only in-frame clones and omits some. Among tens of thousands of clones, about 95% were seen once, and the ten largest hold over 9%. Comments on this clone: The antigen remains undetermined.

Germline CDR1 SGHAT, CDR2 FQNNGV. This CDR3 comprises 15 residues. The V end lost 1 base, the J end lost 3 bases, and 10 bases lay between the germline ends. The sample in question was CD4+ or CD8+ T cells sorted from blood, obtained in a trial of the OX40 agonist ivuxolimab. The J gene is TRBJ1-3, the V gene TRBV11-2, with TRBD1 as a possible D gene (5 bases). This clonotype originated in an adult with an advanced solid tumor such as melanoma, head and neck, liver or kidney cancer. The CDR3 DNA reads TGTGCCAGCAGCTTAGTTGAGGGGAATGGAAACACCATATATTTT. Its protein product is CASSLVEGNGNTIYF. Looking up the rest from reference TRBV11-2 and TRBJ1-3 gives the full variable domain: EAGVAQSPRYKIIEKRQSVAFWCNPISGHATLYWYQQILGQGPKLLIQFQNNGVVDDSQLPKDRFSAERLKGVDSTLKIQPAKLEDSAVYLCASSLVEGNGNTIYFGEGSWLTVV.